The next 21 T cell receptor beta chains were all read from a single sample in a study of beta chain features in type 1 diabetes. Study results and caveats: Within each of all four CD4+ subsets, Type 1 diabetes patients had TCRB CDR3s that were moderately but significantly shorter.

Since all of the isolated RNA was reverse transcribed, expressed TCRB transcripts were what got sequenced. The protocol was immunoSEQ multiplex PCR, while the TCRdb copy is restricted to in-frame clones and leaves out a portion. The sample shows roughly 730,000 clones, about an eighth of them seen only once. No antigen has been assigned to these receptors. Input material: naive CD4+ T cells from blood. These TCRs come from a man between 18 and 29 years old with type 1 diabetes.

V usage is TRBV7-9 and J usage is TRBJ2-1, with D maybe TRBD1 (6 bases). Trimming cost V 4 bases and J 5 bases, with 18 bases left between them. Germline CDR1 is SEHNR and CDR2 is FQNEAQ (reference sequence). The CDR3 extends over 16 amino acids. The chain's CDR3 is CASSSPYGTTNNEQFF. CDR3 coding DNA: TGTGCCAGCAGCTCACCCTACGGGACAACTAACAATGAGCAGTTCTTC. Together with reference TRBV7-9 and TRBJ2-1, the CDR3 gives the full variable domain: DTGVSQNPRHKITKRGQNVTFRCDPISEHNRLYWYRQTLGQGPEFLTYFQNEAQLEKSRLLSDRFSAERPKGSFSTLEIQRTEQGDSAMYLCASSSPYGTTNNEQFFGPGTRLTVL.

The V gene is TRBV21-1, the J gene TRBJ2-3; the table's TRBD1 call for D was not verified on the DNA. TRBV21-1 is described as a pseudogene. The CDR3 sequence is 16 residues long. The CDR3, as DNA: TGTGCCAGCAGCAGGCCGGGACAGGGGGCGGAAGATACGCAGTATTTT. This translates into CASSRPGQGAEDTQYF.

Comment on this clone: Other DNA sequences of this sample code for an identical CDR3. This chain links TRBV5-1 with TRBJ2-3; unclear D gene. This CDR3 has 14 amino acids. The V end lost 4 bases, the J end lost 0 bases, and 9 bases lay between the germline ends. CDR1 and CDR2 (germline): SGHRS, YFSETQ. The CDR3 DNA is TGCGCCAGCAGCCTCGACCGTAGCACAGATACGCAGTATTTT. It yields the protein CASSLDRSTDTQYF.

This clone was picked up a small number of times. V gene TRBV6-1 combines with J gene TRBJ2-1, with 7 positions matching TRBD1. The germline V gene has CDR1 MNHNS and CDR2 SASEGT. Losses at the gene ends were 10 bases for V and 4 bases for J; bases not matched to a gene: 7. This CDR3 region has 13 residues. This CDR3 reads CATTGQIYNEQFF. For the CDR3, the DNA is TGTGCCACCACGGGACAGATTTACAATGAGCAGTTCTTC.

The rearrangement links TRBV5-4 to TRBJ1-4, with TRBD1 matching over 8 bases. This CDR3 has 15 residues. Trimming at V came to 2 bases and at J to 5 bases, leaving 5 bases not matched to a gene. Germline-derived CDR1 and CDR2 are SGHNT and YYREEE (reference sequence). In DNA, the CDR3 is TGTGCCAGCAGCTTAACGACAGGGGCAAATGAAAAACTGTTTTTT. Encoded protein: CASSLTTGANEKLFF.

This clone was counted between two and nine times. J is TRBJ2-1 and V is TRBV4-1; D unresolved. Germline V gives CDR1 MGHRA, CDR2 YSYEKL. This CDR3 has 17 amino acids. V was cut by 0 bases and J by 0 bases, with 12 bases left in between. CDR3 sequence reads: CASSQELGWGSYNEQFF. CDR3 coding DNA: TGCGCCAGCAGCCAAGAGCTAGGGTGGGGCTCCTACAATGAGCAGTTCTTC.

This chain connects TRBV4-1 to TRBJ1-1, with D possibly TRBD1 on 6 matching bases. Germline V gene sequence: CDR1 MGHRA, CDR2 YSYEKL. This CDR3 contains 15 residues. V lost 7 bases and J 0 bases, leaving 15 bases between the germline ends. The CDR3 coding sequence is TGCGCCAGCACCGGAAGAACAGGGATGAACACTGAAGCTTTCTTT. As protein: CASTGRTGMNTEAFF.

CDR3 loop: CASSPRDRGLYEQFF. In DNA, the CDR3 is TGTGCCAGCAGTCCCCGAGACAGGGGGCTATATGAGCAGTTCTTC. V gene TRBV28 combines with J gene TRBJ2-1; 10 bases agree with TRBD1. Germline values: CDR1 MDHEN, CDR2 SYDVKM. The CDR3 has 15 residues. J gave up 8 bases and V 5 bases, and 9 bases lay outside the gene matches.

This clone was seen a few times. The CDR3 DNA is TGTGCCAGCAGTTCAGGGACGAACACCGGGGAGCTGTTTTTT. Translation: CASSSGTNTGELFF. The chain is built from TRBV28 and TRBJ2-2, with a tentative D call TRBD1 (5 bases). The germline V and J ends were trimmed by 4 bases and 0 bases, with 6 bases remaining between them. CDR3 size: 14 residues. In germline, CDR1 is MDHEN, CDR2 SYDVKM.

The chain recombines TRBV11-1 with TRBJ1-1, with D uncertain. The CDR3 consists of 14 residues. In germline, CDR1 is SGHAT, CDR2 FQDESV (reference sequence). Trimming removed 2 bases at V and 2 bases at J, with 9 bases between. CDR3 in DNA: TGTGCCAGCAGCTTATACGGGTTCAACACTGAAGCTTTCTTT. Its protein product is CASSLYGFNTEAFF.

This clone was seen more than once but under ten times. J is TRBJ1-1 and V is TRBV7-9; no reliable D call. The CDR3 length is 13 residues. Germline values: CDR1 SEHNR, CDR2 FQNEAQ (reference sequence). Deletions cut 3 bases from V and 6 bases from J, with 11 bases between. The CDR3 loop is CASSLSVVAEAFF. For the CDR3, the DNA is TGTGCCAGCAGCTTGTCTGTGGTGGCTGAAGCTTTCTTT.

This clone occurred a few times. V is TRBV25-1 and J is TRBJ2-7, with D perhaps TRBD2 (6 bases). Germline loops: CDR1 MGHDK, CDR2 SYGVNS. Trimming left V 0 bases short and J 8 bases short, with 11 bases between. The CDR3 sequence is 13 residues long. CDR3: CASSEYFAGQQYF. CDR3 DNA sequence: TGTGCCAGCAGTGAATACTTCGCGGGACAGCAGTACTTC.

The sample holds a few counts of this clone. The chain combines TRBV14 with TRBJ2-2; no reliable D call. Deletions cut 4 bases from V and 3 bases from J, with 18 bases between. The CDR3 contains 17 residues. Per germline, CDR1 SGHDN and CDR2 FVKESK. The CDR3 sequence is CASSLLNSRLDTGELFF. CDR3 coding DNA: TGTGCCAGCAGCCTATTGAACAGCCGGTTGGACACCGGGGAGCTGTTTTTT.

This clone came up a few times. This chain links TRBV14 with TRBJ2-5; D might be TRBD1 or TRBD2, each matching 5 bases. Looked up from germline, CDR1 is SGHDN and CDR2 is FVKESK. The CDR3 length is 14 residues. The germline V and J ends were trimmed by 2 bases and 4 bases, with 11 bases remaining between them. The CDR3 coding sequence is TGTGCCAGCAGCCAACTCCGGGACCGAGAGACCCAGTACTTC. Its protein is CASSQLRDRETQYF.

This clone occurred a few times. CDR3 residues: CASSVDGRDRKDGYTF. The CDR3, as DNA: TGTGCCAGCAGCGTAGACGGCCGGGACAGAAAGGATGGCTACACCTTC. The chain is built from TRBV9 and TRBJ1-2; 7 nucleotides agree with TRBD1. The J segment lost 6 bases and the V segment lost 0 bases, leaving 11 bases of the junction unmatched. Germline CDR1 and CDR2: SGDLS and YYNGEE. The CDR3 contains 16 residues.

The V and J genes are TRBV5-1 and TRBJ2-5; possible D gene TRBD2, 5 bases. The CDR3 consists of 13 residues. CDR1 SGHRS and CDR2 YFSETQ come from the germline V gene. Trimming took 7 bases from V and 3 from J, leaving 13 bases between them. As DNA, the CDR3 is TGCGCCAGCGGACCGCCGGGGAAAGAGACCCAGTACTTC. It translates to CASGPPGKETQYF.

V and J are TRBV12-5 and TRBJ2-5; D may be TRBD1 or TRBD2 (6 bases each). The CDR3 is 13 residues long. With 7 bases removed from V and 5 bases from J, the gap between germline ends came to 14 bases. CDR1 is LGHNT and CDR2 is FRNRAP in the germline V gene. The CDR3 nucleotides read TGTGCTAGTGCCGGAGGGGGACGGGAGACCCAGTACTTC. Protein sequence: CASAGGGRETQYF. The complete variable domain, with remaining parts taken from reference TRBV12-5 and TRBJ2-5, reads DARVTQTPRHKVTEMGQEVTMRCQPILGHNTVFWYRQTMMQGLELLAYFRNRAPLDDSGMPKDRFSAEMPDATLATLKIQPSEPRDSAVYFCASAGGGRETQYFGPGTRLLVL.

The genes are TRBV2 and TRBJ1-5; TRBD1 might be the D (6 bases). CDR1 SNHLY and CDR2 FYNNEI come from the germline V gene. CDR3 length equals 15 residues. Trimming cost V 6 bases and J 2 bases, with 14 bases left between them. In DNA, the CDR3 is TGTGCCAGCAGGGAGGGGGATCTTGGCAATCAGCCCCAGCATTTT. The encoded protein is CASREGDLGNQPQHF.

The V gene is TRBV29-1, the J gene TRBJ1-5; the D is unclear. With 7 bases removed from V and 3 bases from J, the gap between germline ends came to 13 bases. The germline gives CDR1 SQVTM, CDR2 ANQGSEA. The CDR3 extends over 13 amino acids. CDR3 bases: TGCAGCGCCAAACCGGGTATCAATCAGCCCCAGCATTTT. This codes for CSAKPGINQPQHF.

This rearrangement joins TRBV7-9 to TRBJ1-4; 7 bases line up with TRBD1. Germline CDR1 and CDR2: SEHNR and FQNEAQ (reference sequence). With V trimmed by 2 bases and J by 5 bases, 5 bases remained unmatched. The CDR3 totals 15 residues. DNA for the CDR3: TGTGCCAGCAGCTTACCGGGACAGATAAATGAAAAACTGTTTTTT. This codes for CASSLPGQINEKLFF.

This clone turned up a few times. This chain links TRBV20-1 with TRBJ1-5; unclear D gene. Germline CDR1 is DFQATT and CDR2 is SNEGSKA (reference sequence). The CDR3 length is 10 residues. The ends were cut back, 6 bases at V and 7 bases at J, with 7 bases in the middle. Written as DNA, the CDR3 is TGCAGTGCCGGAGAGCAGCCCCAGCATTTT. Amino acids: CSAGEQPQHF.